This T cell receptor (beta chain) was sequenced for a study of blood T cell repertoires in COVID-19. In the study overall: Acute-phase and convalescent COVID-19 samples originated in the United States, Italy and Spain. PBMCs, B-cell-depleted T cells, or T cells were the source of the cDNA or gDNA that made up the material.

Original processing notes: Researchers report that nucleated cell counts were estimated from reference gene primer amplification. TCRdb's copy holds only in-frame clones and misses some; the assay was immunoSEQ multiplex PCR. V and J calls and clone size are copied from that table; D and trimming were computed from the DNA. Here the sample spans 200,000 to 250,000 clones, 87% being singletons. This clone was detected a few times. The CDR3 sequence is 14 residues long. V was clipped by 3 bases and J by 4 bases, with 15 bases between them. Germline assignment: CDR1 GTSNPN and CDR2 SVGIG (reference sequence).

Material: peripheral blood. This receptor was identified in a woman aged 18-30 years who had recovered from COVID-19. V usage is TRBV30 and J usage is TRBJ1-2; a weak D match, TRBD1 (5 bases). The CDR3 DNA reads TGTGCCTGGAGGGCCTTTGACAGAGCCTATGGCTACACCTTC. Translating gives CAWRAFDRAYGYTF.